Given below is one T cell receptor (beta chain) in context. Antigen: not known. This sample was taken from a study of post-analysis software for immune sequencing data. In the study overall: The cohort encompassed relapsing-remitting, secondary progressive and progressive-relapsing multiple sclerosis disease courses. General study findings and limits: F-measure co-clustering was strong for batch-matched samples. Included in a set of about five TRBV segments more frequent in patients than controls were TRBV5-6, TRBV5-1 and TRBV20-1. Controls significantly exceeded multiple sclerosis patients in normalized Chao1 diversity.

Trimming took off 5 bases at V and 2 bases at J, with 16 bases between the two ends. This CDR3 is 15 amino acids long. Germline V gene lookup returns CDR1 LNHNV and CDR2 YYDKDF (reference sequence). TCR beta cDNA libraries included unique molecular identifiers. Using its own MiXCR run on the PCR reads, TCRdb lists one record per CDR3 protein. This table holds 350,000 to 450,000 distinct CDR3 sequences, over 30% found once. This clonotype originated in a girl aged 2 to 9 with multiple sclerosis. Sequencing was carried out using blood. The rearrangement uses TRBV15 and TRBJ2-7; D gene unclear. The CDR3 sequence is CATSSTPGSTYEQYF. In DNA form, the CDR3 reads TGTGCCACCAGCTCGACCCCCGGTTCCACCTACGAGCAGTACTTC.